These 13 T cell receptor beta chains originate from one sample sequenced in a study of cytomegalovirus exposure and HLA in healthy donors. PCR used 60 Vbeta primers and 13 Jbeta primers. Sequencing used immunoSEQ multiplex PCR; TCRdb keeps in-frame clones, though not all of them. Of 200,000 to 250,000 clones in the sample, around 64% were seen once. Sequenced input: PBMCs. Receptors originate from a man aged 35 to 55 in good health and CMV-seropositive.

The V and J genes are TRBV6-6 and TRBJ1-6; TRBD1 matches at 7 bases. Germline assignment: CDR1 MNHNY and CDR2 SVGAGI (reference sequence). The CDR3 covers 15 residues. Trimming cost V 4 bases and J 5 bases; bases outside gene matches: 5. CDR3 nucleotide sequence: TGTGCCAGCAGTTTGGGACAGCCTAATAATTCACCCCTCCACTTT. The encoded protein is CASSLGQPNNSPLHF.

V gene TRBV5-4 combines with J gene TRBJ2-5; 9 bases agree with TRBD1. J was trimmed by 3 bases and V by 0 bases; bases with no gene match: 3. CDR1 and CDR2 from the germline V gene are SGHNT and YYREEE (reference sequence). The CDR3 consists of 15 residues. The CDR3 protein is CASSLAGQGKETQYF. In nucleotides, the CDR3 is TGTGCCAGCAGCTTGGCGGGACAGGGCAAAGAGACCCAGTACTTC.

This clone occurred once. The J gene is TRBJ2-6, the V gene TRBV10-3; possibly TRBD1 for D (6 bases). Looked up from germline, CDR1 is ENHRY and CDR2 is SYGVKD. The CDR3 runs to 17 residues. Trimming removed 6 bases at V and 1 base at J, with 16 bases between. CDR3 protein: CAIREMTGDSGANVLTF. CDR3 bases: TGTGCCATCAGGGAAATGACAGGAGATTCTGGGGCCAACGTCCTGACTTTC.

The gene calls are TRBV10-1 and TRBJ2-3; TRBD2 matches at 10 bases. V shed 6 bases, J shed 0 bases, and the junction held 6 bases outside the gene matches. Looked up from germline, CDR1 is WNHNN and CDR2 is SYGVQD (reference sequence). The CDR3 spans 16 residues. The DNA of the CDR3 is TGCGCCAGCAGCGCTCTAGCGGGAGAAAGCACAGATACGCAGTATTTT. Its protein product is CASSALAGESTDTQYF.

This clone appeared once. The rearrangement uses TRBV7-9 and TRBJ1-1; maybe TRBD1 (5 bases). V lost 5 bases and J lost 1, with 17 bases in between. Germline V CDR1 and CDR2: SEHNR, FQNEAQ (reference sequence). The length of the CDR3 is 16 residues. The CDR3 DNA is TGTGCCAGCAGCCTTCTCGGGGGGGTCAGGAACACTGAAGCTTTCTTT. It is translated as CASSLLGGVRNTEAFF.

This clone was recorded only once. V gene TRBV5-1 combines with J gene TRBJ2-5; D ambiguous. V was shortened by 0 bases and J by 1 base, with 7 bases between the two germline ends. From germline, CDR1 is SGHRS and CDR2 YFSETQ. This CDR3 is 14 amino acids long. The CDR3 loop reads CASSLGGFQETQYF. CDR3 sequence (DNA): TGCGCCAGCAGCTTGGGAGGATTCCAAGAGACCCAGTACTTC.

The CDR3 nucleotides are TGTGCCAGCAGCTTGCCGGGACAGTCTGTCTACACCGGGGAGCTGTTTTTT. As protein: CASSLPGQSVYTGELFF. This chain joins TRBV7-9 and TRBJ2-2, with 7 bases identical to TRBD1. Germline loops: CDR1 SEHNR, CDR2 FQNEAQ (reference sequence). Trimming removed 3 bases from V and 3 bases from J; junction bases left unmatched: 10. The CDR3 contains 17 residues.

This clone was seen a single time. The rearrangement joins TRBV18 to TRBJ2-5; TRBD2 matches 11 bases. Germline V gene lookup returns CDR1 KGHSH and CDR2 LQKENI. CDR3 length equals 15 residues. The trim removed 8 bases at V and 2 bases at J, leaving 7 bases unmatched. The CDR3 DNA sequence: TGTGCCAGCACCACTAGCGGGGGCACGCAAGAGACCCAGTACTTC. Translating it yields CASTTSGGTQETQYF.

DNA of the CDR3: TGTGCCAGTAGTATTAGGGGGGGTAATTCACCCCTCCACTTT. This translates into CASSIRGGNSPLHF. The chain couples TRBV19 to TRBJ1-6; TRBD1 is a possible D gene (6 bases). The V end lost 3 bases, the J end lost 6 bases, and 9 bases lay between the germline ends. The CDR3 is 14 amino acids. Germline V gives CDR1 LNHDA, CDR2 SQIVND (reference sequence).

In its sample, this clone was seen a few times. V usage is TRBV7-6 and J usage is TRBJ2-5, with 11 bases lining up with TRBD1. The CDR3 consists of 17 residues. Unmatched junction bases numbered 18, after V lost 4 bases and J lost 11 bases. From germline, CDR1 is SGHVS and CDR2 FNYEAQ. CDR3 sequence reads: CASSSSITGTGGEEQYF. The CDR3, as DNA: TGTGCCAGCAGCTCTAGTATAACCGGGACAGGGGGTGAAGAGCAGTACTTC.

The DNA of the CDR3 is TGTGCCACCAGCAGCGACTACTCCTACGAGCAGTACTTC. Translation gives CATSSDYSYEQYF. V and J are TRBV15 and TRBJ2-7, with D tentatively TRBD2 (5 bases). The germline V and J ends were trimmed by 3 bases and 0 bases, with 6 bases remaining between them. The CDR3 sequence is 13 residues long. Per the germline V gene, CDR1 is LNHNV and CDR2 is YYDKDF (reference sequence).

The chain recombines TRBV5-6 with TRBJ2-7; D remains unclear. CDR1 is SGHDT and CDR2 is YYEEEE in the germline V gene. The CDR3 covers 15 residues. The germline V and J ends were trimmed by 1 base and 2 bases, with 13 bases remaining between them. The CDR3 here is CASSLSSASAYEQYF. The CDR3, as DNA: TGTGCCAGCAGCTTGAGTTCTGCCAGTGCCTACGAGCAGTACTTC.

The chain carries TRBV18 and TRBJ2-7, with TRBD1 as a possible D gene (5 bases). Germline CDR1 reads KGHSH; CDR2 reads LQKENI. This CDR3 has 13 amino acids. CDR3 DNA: TGTGCCAGCTCATCAGCCCCACAGGCAGGGCTATTCGTC. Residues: CASSSAPQAGLFV.